The 25 T cell receptor beta chains below come from one sample, sequenced in a study of blood T cells in healthy people across ages. Primed by a sample-barcoded 5' primer and a J-beta primer mix, a second PCR proceeded for 7 to 11 cycles. TCRdb called the 5' RACE reads again in MiXCR, with one record for every CDR3 protein. The sample lists some 670,000 distinct CDR3 sequences; approximately 52% were seen once. Sequencing was carried out using blood. The receptors were sampled from a woman older than 75 in good health.

The J gene is TRBJ1-2, the V gene TRBV29-1, with unresolved D. CDR1 and CDR2 (germline): SQVTM, ANQGSEA. V was trimmed by 0 bases and J by 1 base, leaving 3 bases between them. This CDR3 contains 12 residues. DNA of the CDR3: TGCAGCGTTGAAGATCATAACTATGGCTACACCTTC. Amino acid sequence: CSVEDHNYGYTF.

The chain uses TRBV15 and TRBJ1-2; D ambiguous. The CDR3 loop spans 14 amino acids. Trimming left V 3 bases short and J 4 bases short, with 12 bases between. Germline-derived CDR1 and CDR2 are LNHNV and YYDKDF (reference sequence). The CDR3 region has the DNA TGTGCCACCAGCAGGGAAGAGGTCAGCTATGGCTACACCTTC. It encodes CATSREEVSYGYTF.

This clonotype was detected a few times. The chain uses TRBV18 and TRBJ1-6; maybe TRBD1 (5 bases). CDR1 KGHSH and CDR2 LQKENI come from the germline V gene. This CDR3 has 15 residues. V was pared by 2 bases and J by 10 bases, with 15 bases between. Written as DNA, the CDR3 is TGTGCCAGCTCACCAATCGACAGCCTTGGGTCACCCCTCCACTTT. This codes for CASSPIDSLGSPLHF.

The gene calls are TRBV25-1 and TRBJ1-2; no reliable D call. This CDR3 comprises 16 residues. The germline gives CDR1 MGHDK, CDR2 SYGVNS. The V end lost 1 base, the J end lost 4 bases, and 16 bases lay between the germline ends. The CDR3 reads CASSESPTPGFYGYTF. CDR3 sequence (DNA): TGTGCCAGCAGTGAATCACCCACACCCGGATTCTATGGCTACACCTTC.

This chain connects TRBV30 to TRBJ2-4; D is unresolved. The CDR3 is made up of 16 amino acids. V gave up 0 bases and J gave up 0 bases, with 12 bases separating them. Germline CDR1 is GTSNPN and CDR2 is SVGIG (reference sequence). CDR3 sequence (DNA): TGTGCCTGGAGTGTCCGCTCTGTCCTAGCCAAAAACATTCAGTACTTC. Its protein is CAWSVRSVLAKNIQYF.

A note on this clonotype: A junction boundary mismatches the germline segment, possibly from a read error. V and J are TRBV7-2 and TRBJ1-2, with 8 bases matching TRBD1. The CDR3 has 14 amino acids. The germline CDR1 and CDR2 sequences are SGHTA and FQGNSA. CDR3 amino acids: CDSSPRQGINGYTF. Here the CDR3 DNA reads TGTGACAGCAGCCCTCGACAGGGGATCAATGGCTACACCTTC.

This clonotype was recorded at least ten times. This rearrangement joins TRBV12-3 or TRBV12-4 to TRBJ2-6; no clear D. The CDR3 contains 15 residues. Trimming cost V 3 bases and J 2 bases, with 8 bases left between them. CDR3 in DNA: TGTGCCAGCAGTTTGAGGCAGCCTGGGGCCAACGTCCTGACTTTC. The encoded protein is CASSLRQPGANVLTF.

This clonotype was observed many times. V and J are TRBV6-5 and TRBJ1-1, with D perhaps TRBD1 (5 bases). Germline V gene sequence: CDR1 MNHEY, CDR2 SVGAGI. This CDR3 has 15 amino acids. V dropped 0 bases and J dropped 4 bases, with 12 bases sitting between them. This CDR3 is CASSYSRRGGTEAFF. The CDR3 DNA follows: TGTGCCAGCAGTTACTCGAGGCGGGGGGGCACTGAAGCTTTCTTT.

The chain has TRBV12-3 or TRBV12-4 and TRBJ2-5; perhaps TRBD2 as D (6 bases). The CDR3 consists of 14 residues. Trimming removed 5 bases from V and 4 bases from J, with 14 bases in between. Here the CDR3 reads CASSQGAGLETQYF. DNA for the CDR3: TGTGCCAGCAGTCAAGGTGCGGGGTTAGAGACCCAGTACTTC.

This clonotype has just a few counts. The rearrangement uses TRBV7-3 and TRBJ1-2; 9 bases map to TRBD1. Trimming at V came to 5 bases and at J to 5 bases, leaving 9 bases not matched to a gene. Germline assignment: CDR1 SGHTA and CDR2 FQGTGA. The CDR3 loop spans 15 amino acids. CDR3 region: CASSPPSGTGYGYTF. The CDR3 nucleotides read TGTGCCAGCAGCCCCCCCTCCGGGACAGGGTATGGCTACACCTTC.

This clonotype was seen repeatedly, ten times or more. The chain employs TRBV3-1 and TRBJ2-7; unclear D gene. Germline CDR1 reads LGHDT; CDR2 reads YNNKEL (reference sequence). Trimming removed 1 base at V and 4 bases at J, with 11 bases between. The CDR3 has 14 residues. The CDR3 reads CASSQGSLSYEQYF. The CDR3 DNA sequence: TGTGCCAGCAGCCAAGGCAGTCTTTCATACGAGCAGTACTTC.

V usage is TRBV12-3 or TRBV12-4 and J usage is TRBJ1-4, with D unresolved. Trimming shortened V by 7 bases and J by 2 bases, and 17 bases separated the two germline ends. The CDR3 has 16 residues. DNA for the CDR3: TGTGCCAGCACTCGGGCCCGATTCCTTACTAATGAAAAACTGTTTTTT. It specifies CASTRARFLTNEKLFF.

This clonotype has a single count. The chain uses TRBV12-3 or TRBV12-4 and TRBJ1-1, with D unresolved. V was trimmed by 8 bases and J by 2 bases, leaving 12 bases between them. The CDR3 runs 13 residues. The CDR3 loop is CASHLTVNTEAFF. The CDR3, as DNA: TGTGCCAGCCACTTAACTGTAAACACTGAAGCTTTCTTT.

This clonotype appeared a single time. A read error may explain this, as a much larger clone is one base away. This sequence joins TRBV20-1 and TRBJ2-3, with D unresolved. Per the germline V gene, CDR1 is DFQATT and CDR2 is SNEGSKA (reference sequence). The CDR3 totals 13 residues. In DNA form, the CDR3 reads TGCGGTGCTAGAGACCATTACACAGATACGCAGTATTTT. Its protein is CGARDHYTDTQYF.

This chain uses TRBV7-2 with TRBJ2-7; the match to TRBD2 covers 8 bases. CDR1 and CDR2 (germline): SGHTA, FQGNSA. V lost 5 bases and J lost 3; bases outside the gene matches: 9. The CDR3 has 15 residues. The CDR3 region has the DNA TGTGCCAGCAGCCAAGCTCCAGCGGGAGTCTACGAGCAGTACTTC. Translation: CASSQAPAGVYEQYF. Variable domain in full (rest from reference TRBV7-2 and TRBJ2-7): GAGVSQSPSNKVTEKGKDVELRCDPISGHTALYWYRQSLGQGLEFLIYFQGNSAPDKSGLPSDRFSAERTGGSVSTLTIQRTQQEDSAVYLCASSQAPAGVYEQYFGPGTRLTVT.

This clonotype occurred many times. J is TRBJ1-2 and V is TRBV28, with a tentative D call TRBD1 (6 bases). This CDR3 contains 15 residues. Germline V gives CDR1 MDHEN, CDR2 SYDVKM. Trimming shortened V by 7 bases and J by 7 bases, and 22 bases separated the two germline ends. CDR3 sequence (DNA): TGTGCCAGCACCACGAGCGGGACAACCTATCGTGGCTACACCTTC. Residues: CASTTSGTTYRGYTF.

This clonotype occurred a few times. The gene calls are TRBV3-1 and TRBJ2-1, with D perhaps given as TRBD1 or TRBD2 (5 bases each). Gene TRBJ2-7 matches the end of the DNA better, so the J call may be wrong. Germline values: CDR1 LGHDT, CDR2 YNNKEL (reference sequence). The CDR3 sequence is 15 residues long. The CDR3 coding sequence is TGTGCCAGCAGCGTGCAGAGGGGTTCCTACAATGAGCAGTACTTC. It yields the protein CASSVQRGSYNEQYF.

Comments on this clonotype: This may be a read error, as it is one base from a much larger clone. The chain combines TRBV5-1 with TRBJ2-7, with 9 bases aligning to TRBD1. This CDR3 comprises 16 residues. Germline V gene data show CDR1 as SGHRS and CDR2 as YFSETQ. V lost 1 base and J lost 1; bases outside the gene matches: 6. The CDR3: CASSLTGQGRSYEQYF. The CDR3 nucleotides are TGCGCCAGCAGCTTGACGGGACAGGGTCGTTCCTACGAGCAGTACTTC. Combining the CDR3 with reference TRBV5-1 and TRBJ2-7 gives the whole variable domain KAGVTQTPRYLIKTRGQQVTLSCSPISGHRSVSWYQQTPGQGLQFLFEYFSETQRNKGNFPGRFSGRQFSNSRSEMNVSTLELGDSALYLCASSLTGQGRSYEQYFGPGTRLTVT.

This clonotype was found a few times. This chain joins TRBV20-1 and TRBJ1-2, with a tentative D call TRBD1 (5 bases). The germline V gene has CDR1 DFQATT and CDR2 SNEGSKA (reference sequence). This CDR3 comprises 14 residues. V shed 5 bases and J shed 1 base, with 14 bases lying between them. The DNA for the CDR3 is TGCAGTGCTGGCCGGGACTCCTTTAACTATGGCTACACCTTC. Its translation: CSAGRDSFNYGYTF.

This clonotype was detected a few times. The rearrangement joins TRBV7-9 to TRBJ1-5; D gene ambiguous. CDR3 length equals 14 residues. Looked up from germline, CDR1 is SEHNR and CDR2 is FQNEAQ (reference sequence). The V gene lost 3 bases and the J gene lost 0 bases, with 6 bases spanning the gap. The CDR3 sequence is CASSFGYSNQPQHF. CDR3 nucleotide sequence: TGTGCCAGCAGCTTTGGCTATAGCAATCAGCCCCAGCATTTT.

At least ten counts were recorded for this clonotype. This chain uses TRBV29-1 with TRBJ2-7; 7 bases map to TRBD1. With 3 bases clipped from V and 2 bases from J, the junction kept 4 bases outside the gene matches. Per germline, CDR1 SQVTM and CDR2 ANQGSEA. CDR3 length: 13 amino acids. The CDR3 DNA sequence: TGCAGCGTTGATGGTGGGACAGCCTACGAGCAGTACTTC. This encodes CSVDGGTAYEQYF.

Ten or more counts support this clonotype. The V call is TRBV7-3, the J call TRBJ2-5; TRBD2 aligns across 9 bases. CDR1 is SGHTA, CDR2 FQGTGA, per germline. CDR3 size: 15 residues. V shed 1 base, J shed 5 bases, and the junction held 5 bases outside the gene matches. The CDR3 is CASSLMGLAEETQYF. CDR3 in DNA: TGTGCCAGCAGCTTAATGGGACTAGCTGAGGAGACCCAGTACTTC.

The table lists this clonotype with a few counts. This may stem from a read error, because a much larger clone lies one nucleotide away. V gene TRBV12-3 or TRBV12-4 combines with J gene TRBJ1-3, with D possibly TRBD1 on 5 matching bases. Deletions cut 11 bases from V and 0 bases from J, with 17 bases between. This CDR3 comprises 15 residues. CDR3 DNA: TGTGCCTCCGGGGGACCACGATTCTCTGGAAACACCATATATTTT. Amino acid sequence: CASGGPRFSGNTIYF.

This chain links TRBV20-1 with TRBJ2-3, with 8 positions matching TRBD2. Germline CDR1 DFQATT, CDR2 SNEGSKA (reference sequence). V shed 6 bases and J 0 bases; nucleotides not matched to a gene: 8. This CDR3 has 15 amino acids. The CDR3: CSAPRGGVSTDTQYF. As DNA, the CDR3 is TGCAGTGCGCCACGGGGGGGTGTGAGCACAGATACGCAGTATTTT.

This clonotype was seen repeatedly, ten times or more. This chain joins TRBV5-1 and TRBJ2-3; 9 nucleotides line up with TRBD2. CDR1 SGHRS and CDR2 YFSETQ come from the germline V gene. Germline trimming cut 4 bases from V and 1 base from J; bases unmatched to any gene: 22. The length of the CDR3 is 21 residues. CDR3 residues: CASSLAGANRVSGGRTDTQYF. Written as DNA, the CDR3 is TGCGCCAGCAGCCTCGCAGGGGCCAACCGAGTTAGCGGGGGCCGCACAGATACGCAGTATTTT.